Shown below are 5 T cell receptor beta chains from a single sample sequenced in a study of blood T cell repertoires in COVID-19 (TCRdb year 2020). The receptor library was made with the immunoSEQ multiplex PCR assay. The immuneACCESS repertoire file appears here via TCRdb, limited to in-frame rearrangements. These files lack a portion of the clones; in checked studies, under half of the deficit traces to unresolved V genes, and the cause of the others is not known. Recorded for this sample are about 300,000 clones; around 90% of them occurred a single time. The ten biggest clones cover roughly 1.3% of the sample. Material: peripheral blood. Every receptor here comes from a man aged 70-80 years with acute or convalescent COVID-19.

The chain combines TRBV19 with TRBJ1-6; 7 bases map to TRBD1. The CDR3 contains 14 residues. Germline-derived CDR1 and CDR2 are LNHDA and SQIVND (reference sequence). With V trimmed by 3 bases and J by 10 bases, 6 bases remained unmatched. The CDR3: CASSMGTEGSPLHF. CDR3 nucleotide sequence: TGTGCCAGTAGTATGGGGACAGAGGGCTCACCCCTCCACTTT.

CDR3 bases: TGTGCCAGCAGCTTAGCAGGAACTCGGCTAGCGGCCTACAATGAGCAGTTCTTC. Encoded protein: CASSLAGTRLAAYNEQFF. V usage is TRBV7-9 and J usage is TRBJ2-1; TRBD2 agrees at 7 bases. CDR1 and CDR2 (germline): SEHNR, FQNEAQ (reference sequence). V lost 0 bases to trimming and J lost 2 bases; unmatched junction nucleotides: 10. This CDR3 region has 18 residues. The full variable domain, with the rest looked up from reference TRBV7-9 and TRBJ2-1, is DTGVSQNPRHKITKRGQNVTFRCDPISEHNRLYWYRQTLGQGPEFLTYFQNEAQLEKSRLLSDRFSAERPKGSFSTLEIQRTEQGDSAMYLCASSLAGTRLAAYNEQFFGPGTRLTVL.

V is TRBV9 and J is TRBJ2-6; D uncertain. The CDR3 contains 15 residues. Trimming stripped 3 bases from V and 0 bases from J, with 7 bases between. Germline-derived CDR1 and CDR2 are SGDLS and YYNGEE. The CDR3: CASSETSSGANVLTF. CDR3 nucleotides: TGTGCCAGCAGCGAAACCAGCTCTGGGGCCAACGTCCTGACTTTC.

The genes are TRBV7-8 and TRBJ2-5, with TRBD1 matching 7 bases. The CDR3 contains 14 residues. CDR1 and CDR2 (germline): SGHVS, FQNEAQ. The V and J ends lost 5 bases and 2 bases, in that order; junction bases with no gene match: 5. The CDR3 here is CASSRGTAQETQYF. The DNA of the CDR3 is TGTGCCAGCAGCCGAGGGACAGCTCAAGAGACCCAGTACTTC.

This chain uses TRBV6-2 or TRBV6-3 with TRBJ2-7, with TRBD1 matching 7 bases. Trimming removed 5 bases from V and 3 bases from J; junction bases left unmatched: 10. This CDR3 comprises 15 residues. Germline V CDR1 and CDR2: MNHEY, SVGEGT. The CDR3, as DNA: TGTGCCAGCAGTCCCCTCGGACAGGCAAACTACGAGCAGTACTTC. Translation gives CASSPLGQANYEQYF.